A selection of T cell receptor beta chains follows, all from one sample in a study of early T cells in non-severe SARS-CoV-2 infection. TCRdb ran MiXCR on the 5' RACE reads and lists one entry per CDR3 protein. The sample shows some 60,000 distinct CDR3 sequences, under 10% of them seen only once. The sequenced sample was whole blood. The source is an adult who was a healthcare worker with PCR-confirmed SARS-CoV-2 infection or an uninfected control (not recorded which). Each CDR3 is given with its conserved first and last residue. The order of the fields is CDR3 protein, CDR3 DNA, clone size, J gene, D gene, V gene. The D gene is left open where the match is weak. Only some rows state a clone size, as once, few, many or a class for expanded clones.

CDR3: CASSPREALVDTQYF; DNA: TGTGCCAGCAGCCCCCGAGAGGCCCTCGTTGATACGCAGTATTTT; size: many; J: TRBJ2-3; D: -; V: TRBV9
CDR3: CASSIDGENEQYF; DNA: TGTGCCAGTAGTATAGACGGGGAAAACGAGCAGTACTTC; size: many; J: TRBJ2-7; D: -; V: TRBV19
CDR3: CASSLVSAASSYEQYF; DNA: TGTGCCAGCAGCTTAGTATCAGCGGCTAGCTCCTACGAGCAGTACTTC; size: many; J: TRBJ2-7; D: -; V: TRBV11-1
CDR3: CASSLLTGPEGPQHF; DNA: TGTGCCAGCAGTCTCCTGACAGGGCCAGAGGGGCCCCAGCATTTT; size: many; J: TRBJ1-5; D: TRBD1; V: TRBV12-3/TRBV12-4
CDR3: CASSILRSYEQYF; DNA: TGTGCCAGCAGTATCTTGCGGTCCTACGAGCAGTACTTC; size: many; J: TRBJ2-7; D: -; V: TRBV2
CDR3: CASSPLQWGAAFF; DNA: TGTGCCAGCAGCCCCCTGCAGTGGGGAGCAGCTTTCTTT; size: -; J: TRBJ1-1; D: -; V: TRBV7-2
CDR3: CASSLTDPSTDTQYF; DNA: TGTGCCAGCAGTTTAACGGACCCAAGCACAGATACGCAGTATTTT; size: many; J: TRBJ2-3; D: -; V: TRBV27
CDR3: CASSLVVKTYNEQFF; DNA: TGTGCCAGCAGCTTAGTAGTCAAGACATACAATGAGCAGTTCTTC; size: few; J: TRBJ2-1; D: -; V: TRBV7-2
CDR3: CASSLTTGLAGGEQFF; DNA: TGTGCCAGCAGCTTGACTACGGGACTAGCGGGGGGTGAGCAGTTCTTC; size: many; J: TRBJ2-1; D: TRBD2; V: TRBV5-6
CDR3: CATGLAGGLAKNIQYF; DNA: TGTGCCACCGGACTAGCGGGAGGCCTAGCCAAAAACATTCAGTACTTC; size: few; J: TRBJ2-4; D: TRBD2; V: TRBV10-3
CDR3: CASSLAAGGPENIQYF; DNA: TGTGCCAGCAGCTTAGCGGCGGGAGGTCCTGAAAACATTCAGTACTTC; size: many; J: TRBJ2-4; D: TRBD2; V: TRBV7-9
CDR3: CASSPPTSGRGEQFF; DNA: TGTGCCAGCAGCCCACCCACTAGCGGGAGAGGTGAGCAGTTCTTC; size: few; J: TRBJ2-1; D: TRBD2; V: TRBV5-4
CDR3: CASSSYREEGYGYTF; DNA: TGTGCCAGCAGCTCATACAGGGAGGAAGGCTATGGCTACACCTTC; size: few; J: TRBJ1-2; D: -; V: TRBV11-2
CDR3: CASSFRRRTDTQYF; DNA: TGCGCCAGCAGCTTCCGGCGGCGCACAGATACGCAGTATTTT; size: few; J: TRBJ2-3; D: -; V: TRBV5-1
CDR3: CAWNMGLSSYNEQFF; DNA: TGTGCCTGGAACATGGGACTAAGCTCCTACAATGAGCAGTTCTTC; size: -; J: TRBJ2-1; D: TRBD2; V: TRBV30
CDR3: CASSSLGTGSYNEQFF; DNA: TGTGCCAGTTCCTCCCTCGGGACTGGATCCTACAATGAGCAGTTCTTC; size: many; J: TRBJ2-1; D: -; V: TRBV7-2
CDR3: CASSSTGTANQPQHF; DNA: TGTGCCAGCAGTTCTACGGGGACGGCTAATCAGCCCCAGCATTTT; size: -; J: TRBJ1-5; D: -; V: TRBV6-5
CDR3: CASSRRTGYEQYF; DNA: TGTGCCAGCAGCCGGCGGACAGGCTACGAGCAGTACTTC; size: -; J: TRBJ2-7; D: TRBD1; V: TRBV7-2
CDR3: CASSEVPLAGEDEQFF; DNA: TGCGCCAGCAGTGAGGTCCCACTAGCGGGAGAGGATGAGCAGTTCTTC; size: -; J: TRBJ2-1; D: TRBD2; V: TRBV10-1
CDR3: CASSPYRDQPQHF; DNA: TGTGCCAGCTCACCATATCGTGATCAGCCCCAGCATTTT; size: -; J: TRBJ1-5; D: -; V: TRBV18
CDR3: CASSVRSYPYNEQFF; DNA: TGTGCCAGCAGTGTGCGTTCCTACCCATACAATGAGCAGTTCTTC; size: -; J: TRBJ2-1; D: -; V: TRBV6-1
CDR3: CASSRLTSGGTDTQYF; DNA: TGTGCCAGCAGCCGACTGACTAGCGGAGGCACAGATACGCAGTATTTT; size: many; J: TRBJ2-3; D: TRBD2; V: TRBV3-1
CDR3: CASSLLGGGDSYEQYF; DNA: TGTGCCAGCAGCCTTCTCGGGGGCGGAGACTCCTACGAGCAGTACTTC; size: many; J: TRBJ2-7; D: -; V: TRBV3-1
CDR3: CASSFRDPFTDTQYF; DNA: TGTGCCAGCAGTTTTAGGGACCCCTTCACAGATACGCAGTATTTT; size: few; J: TRBJ2-3; D: -; V: TRBV27
CDR3: CASTSRGSGVGQYF; DNA: TGCGCCAGCACCTCCCGAGGCTCCGGGGTCGGGCAGTACTTC; size: many; J: TRBJ2-7; D: -; V: TRBV10-2
CDR3: CASSEGANNEQFF; DNA: TGTGCCAGCAGTGAGGGAGCGAACAATGAGCAGTTCTTC; size: many; J: TRBJ2-1; D: -; V: TRBV7-9
CDR3: CSVAGQVNQPQHF; DNA: TGCAGCGTTGCGGGACAGGTTAATCAGCCCCAGCATTTT; size: few; J: TRBJ1-5; D: TRBD1; V: TRBV29-1
CDR3: CSAGNRVTSGNTIYF; DNA: TGCAGCGCCGGAAACAGGGTTACTTCTGGAAACACCATATATTTT; size: many; J: TRBJ1-3; D: -; V: TRBV29-1
CDR3: CASSSGSGSPLHF; DNA: TGTGCCAGCAGCTCAGGGTCTGGATCACCCCTCCACTTT; size: few; J: TRBJ1-6; D: -; V: TRBV14
CDR3: CASSLDRPYGYTF; DNA: TGTGCCAGCAGCCTCGACAGGCCCTATGGCTACACCTTC; size: many; J: TRBJ1-2; D: -; V: TRBV3-1
CDR3: CASSRDHGANVLTF; DNA: TGTGCCAGCAGCCGCGATCACGGGGCCAACGTCCTGACTTTC; size: many; J: TRBJ2-6; D: -; V: TRBV7-6
CDR3: CASTLLWGQGAFF; DNA: TGCGCCAGCACCCTTCTCTGGGGGCAGGGAGCTTTCTTT; size: many; J: TRBJ1-1; D: -; V: TRBV5-1
CDR3: CASRDQREGRNEQFF; DNA: TGTGCCAGCAGGGACCAGCGGGAGGGCCGCAATGAGCAGTTCTTC; size: few; J: TRBJ2-1; D: TRBD2; V: TRBV11-2
CDR3: CASSLTGGYTEAFF; DNA: TGTGCCAGCAGCTTAACTGGGGGATACACTGAAGCTTTCTTT; size: many; J: TRBJ1-1; D: -; V: TRBV7-3
CDR3: CASMNPAGANEQYF; DNA: TGCGCCAGCATGAATCCAGCGGGAGCGAACGAGCAGTACTTC; size: few; J: TRBJ2-7; D: TRBD2; V: TRBV5-1
CDR3: CASKSARGSYTEAFF; DNA: TGTGCCAGCAAATCGGCCAGGGGGTCGTACACTGAAGCTTTCTTT; size: many; J: TRBJ1-1; D: TRBD1; V: TRBV25-1
CDR3: CASSVATGFGDEQFF; DNA: TGTGCCAGCAGCGTAGCGACAGGCTTTGGCGATGAGCAGTTCTTC; size: few; J: TRBJ2-1; D: -; V: TRBV9
CDR3: CASSPNRAPPEQYF; DNA: TGTGCCAGCTCACCAAACCGGGCCCCCCCCGAGCAGTACTTC; size: many; J: TRBJ2-7; D: -; V: TRBV18
CDR3: CASSFGTAGKQFF; DNA: TGTGCCAGCAGTTTCGGGACCGCCGGTAAGCAGTTCTTC; size: many; J: TRBJ2-1; D: -; V: TRBV27
CDR3: CSARTEGNTGELFF; DNA: TGCAGTGCTAGAACGGAGGGGAACACCGGGGAGCTGTTTTTT; size: many; J: TRBJ2-2; D: -; V: TRBV20-1
CDR3: CASSSEDSGGSLSSYNEQFF; DNA: TGTGCCAGCAGTAGCGAGGATAGCGGGGGATCCTTAAGCTCCTACAATGAGCAGTTCTTC; size: few; J: TRBJ2-1; D: TRBD2; V: TRBV6-6
CDR3: CASSSPRGDGWYEQYF; DNA: TGTGCCAGCAGTTCCCCGCGGGGGGACGGCTGGTACGAGCAGTACTTC; size: -; J: TRBJ2-7; D: TRBD2; V: TRBV12-3/TRBV12-4
CDR3: CASRPRGFYGYTF; DNA: TGTGCCAGCAGGCCCCGGGGCTTCTATGGCTACACCTTC; size: -; J: TRBJ1-2; D: -; V: TRBV7-8
CDR3: CASSQDYGTGGSGNTIYF; DNA: TGTGCCAGCAGCCAAGATTACGGGACAGGGGGCTCTGGAAACACCATATATTTT; size: few; J: TRBJ1-3; D: TRBD1; V: TRBV3-1
CDR3: CASSYTSGRGEFF; DNA: TGTGCCAGCAGCTACACTAGCGGGAGGGGTGAGTTCTTC; size: few; J: TRBJ2-1; D: TRBD2; V: TRBV3-1
CDR3: CASSPITGVRTEAFF; DNA: TGTGCCAGCAGCCCGATAACCGGGGTTCGCACTGAAGCTTTCTTT; size: many; J: TRBJ1-1; D: -; V: TRBV9
CDR3: CASSAGSGTHEQYF; DNA: TGTGCCAGCAGCGCCGGGTCAGGGACTCACGAGCAGTACTTC; size: -; J: TRBJ2-7; D: -; V: TRBV7-3
CDR3: CASSPGRDNQPQHF; DNA: TGTGCCAGCAGTCCCGGACGGGACAATCAGCCCCAGCATTTT; size: few; J: TRBJ1-5; D: -; V: TRBV6-6
CDR3: CSARDLRGAGGPGTGELFF; DNA: TGCAGTGCTAGAGATCTCCGCGGGGCGGGAGGGCCCGGCACCGGGGAGCTGTTTTTT; size: many; J: TRBJ2-2; D: TRBD2; V: TRBV20-1
CDR3: CASGQGTGGGQPQHF; DNA: TGTGCCAGTGGTCAGGGAACAGGAGGTGGGCAGCCCCAGCATTTT; size: few; J: TRBJ1-5; D: -; V: TRBV9
CDR3: CSVGWDGFF; DNA: TGCAGCGTCGGATGGGACGGGTTCTTC; size: many; J: TRBJ2-1; D: -; V: TRBV29-1
CDR3: CASSLVGQGQTEAFF; DNA: TGTGCCAGCAGCTTGGTGGGTCAGGGGCAGACTGAAGCTTTCTTT; size: -; J: TRBJ1-1; D: -; V: TRBV5-8
CDR3: CASSLVREGRRDNEQFF; DNA: TGTGCCAGCAGCTTAGTGCGGGAGGGCCGTCGGGACAATGAGCAGTTCTTC; size: many; J: TRBJ2-1; D: TRBD2; V: TRBV7-2
CDR3: CASSPRGGTQETQYF; DNA: TGTGCCAGCTCACCAAGAGGAGGAACCCAAGAGACCCAGTACTTC; size: -; J: TRBJ2-5; D: -; V: TRBV18
CDR3: CSVLRDFQETQYF; DNA: TGCAGCGTGCTCCGGGACTTCCAAGAGACCCAGTACTTC; size: -; J: TRBJ2-5; D: -; V: TRBV29-1